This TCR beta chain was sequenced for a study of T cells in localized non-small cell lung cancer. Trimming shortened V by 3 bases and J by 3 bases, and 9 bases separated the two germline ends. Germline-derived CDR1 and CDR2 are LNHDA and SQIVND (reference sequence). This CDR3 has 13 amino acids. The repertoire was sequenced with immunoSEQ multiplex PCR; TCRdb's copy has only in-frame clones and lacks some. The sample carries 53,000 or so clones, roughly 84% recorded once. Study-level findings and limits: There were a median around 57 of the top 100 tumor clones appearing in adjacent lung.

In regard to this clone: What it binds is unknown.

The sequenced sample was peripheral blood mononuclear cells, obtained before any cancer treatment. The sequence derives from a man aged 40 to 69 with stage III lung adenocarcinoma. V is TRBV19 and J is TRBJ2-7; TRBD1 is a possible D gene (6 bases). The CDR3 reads CASSIKTGYEQYF. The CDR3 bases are TGTGCCAGTAGTATCAAGACAGGCTACGAGCAGTACTTC.